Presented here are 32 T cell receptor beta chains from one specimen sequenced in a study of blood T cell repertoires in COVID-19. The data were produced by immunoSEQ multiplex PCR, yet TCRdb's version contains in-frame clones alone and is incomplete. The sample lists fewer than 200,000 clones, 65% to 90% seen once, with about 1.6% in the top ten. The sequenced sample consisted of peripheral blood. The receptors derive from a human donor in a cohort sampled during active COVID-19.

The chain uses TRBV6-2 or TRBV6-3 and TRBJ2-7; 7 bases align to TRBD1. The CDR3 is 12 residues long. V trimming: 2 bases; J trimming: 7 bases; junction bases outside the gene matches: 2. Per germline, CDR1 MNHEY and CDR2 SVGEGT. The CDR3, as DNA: TGTGCCAGCAGTTACCCAGGGGGTGAGCAGTACTTC. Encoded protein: CASSYPGGEQYF.

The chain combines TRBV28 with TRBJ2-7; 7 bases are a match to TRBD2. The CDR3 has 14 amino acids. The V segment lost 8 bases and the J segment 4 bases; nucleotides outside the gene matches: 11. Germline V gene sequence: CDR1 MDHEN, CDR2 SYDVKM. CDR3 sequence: CASEYPGGRYEQYF. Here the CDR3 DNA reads TGTGCCAGCGAATACCCGGGGGGTAGGTACGAGCAGTACTTC.

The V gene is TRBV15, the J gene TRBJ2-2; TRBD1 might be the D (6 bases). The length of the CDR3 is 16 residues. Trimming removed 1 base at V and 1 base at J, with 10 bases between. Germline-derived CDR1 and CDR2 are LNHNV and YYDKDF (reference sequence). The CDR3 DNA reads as TGTGCCACCAGCAGAGGTACAGGGAAGAACACCGGGGAGCTGTTTTTT. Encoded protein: CATSRGTGKNTGELFF.

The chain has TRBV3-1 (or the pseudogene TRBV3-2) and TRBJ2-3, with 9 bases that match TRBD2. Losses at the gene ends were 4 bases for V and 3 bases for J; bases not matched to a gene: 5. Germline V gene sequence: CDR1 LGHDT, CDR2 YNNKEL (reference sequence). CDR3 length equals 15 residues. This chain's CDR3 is CASSPASGATDTQYF. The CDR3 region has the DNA TGTGCCAGCAGCCCCGCTAGCGGGGCGACAGATACGCAGTATTTT.

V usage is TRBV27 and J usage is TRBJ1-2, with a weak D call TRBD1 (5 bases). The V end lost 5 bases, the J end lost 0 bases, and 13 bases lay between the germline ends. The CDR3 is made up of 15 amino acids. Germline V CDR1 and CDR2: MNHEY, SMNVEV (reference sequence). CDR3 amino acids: CASSVGRGANYGYTF. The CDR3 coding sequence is TGTGCCAGCAGTGTGGGGCGGGGGGCTAACTATGGCTACACCTTC.

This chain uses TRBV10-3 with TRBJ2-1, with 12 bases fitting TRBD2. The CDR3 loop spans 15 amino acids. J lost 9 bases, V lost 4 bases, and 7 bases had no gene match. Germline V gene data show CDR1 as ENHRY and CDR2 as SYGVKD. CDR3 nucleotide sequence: TGTGCCATCAGTGTACAGACTAGCGGGAGTGGTGAGCAGTTCTTC. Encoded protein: CAISVQTSGSGEQFF.

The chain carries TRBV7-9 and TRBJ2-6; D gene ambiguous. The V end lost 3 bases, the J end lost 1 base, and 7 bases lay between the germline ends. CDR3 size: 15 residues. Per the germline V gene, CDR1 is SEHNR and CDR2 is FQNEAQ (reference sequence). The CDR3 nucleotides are TGTGCCAGCAGCTTGTCCTATTCTGGGGCCAACGTCCTGACTTTC. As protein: CASSLSYSGANVLTF.

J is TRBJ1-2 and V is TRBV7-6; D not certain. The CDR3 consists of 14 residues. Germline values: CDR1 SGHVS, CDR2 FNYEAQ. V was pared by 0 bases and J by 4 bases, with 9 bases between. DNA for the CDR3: TGTGCCAGCAGCTTAGCCCGCGCGGGCTATGGCTACACCTTC. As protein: CASSLARAGYGYTF.

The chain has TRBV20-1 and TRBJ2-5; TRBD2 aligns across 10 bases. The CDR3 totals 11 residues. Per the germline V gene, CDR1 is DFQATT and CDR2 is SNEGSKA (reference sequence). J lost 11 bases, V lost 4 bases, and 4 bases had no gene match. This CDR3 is CSATSGGVQYF. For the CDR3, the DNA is TGCAGTGCTACCAGCGGGGGGGTTCAGTACTTC.

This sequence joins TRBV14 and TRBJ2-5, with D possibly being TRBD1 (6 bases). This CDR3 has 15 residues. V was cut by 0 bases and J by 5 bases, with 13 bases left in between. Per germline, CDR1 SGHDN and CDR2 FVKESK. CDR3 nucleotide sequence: TGTGCCAGCAGCCAAGAAGGGACATTGGGGGAGACCCAGTACTTC. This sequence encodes CASSQEGTLGETQYF.

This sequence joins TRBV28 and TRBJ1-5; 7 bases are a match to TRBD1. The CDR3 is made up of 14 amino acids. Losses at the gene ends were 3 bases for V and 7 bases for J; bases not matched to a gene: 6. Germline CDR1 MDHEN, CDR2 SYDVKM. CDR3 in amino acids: CASSLTGPGQPQHF. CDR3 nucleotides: TGTGCCAGCAGTTTGACAGGGCCGGGGCAGCCCCAGCATTTT.

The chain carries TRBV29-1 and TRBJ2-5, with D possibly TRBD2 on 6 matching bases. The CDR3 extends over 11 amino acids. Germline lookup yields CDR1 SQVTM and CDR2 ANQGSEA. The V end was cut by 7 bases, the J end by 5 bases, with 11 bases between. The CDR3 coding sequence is TGCAGCGCCCGGGAGCGGGAGACCCAGTACTTC. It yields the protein CSARERETQYF. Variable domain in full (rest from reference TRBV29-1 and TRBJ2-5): SAVISQKPSRDICQRGTSLTIQCQVDSQVTMMFWYRQQPGQSLTLIATANQGSEATYESGFVIDKFPISRPNLTFSTLTVSNMSPEDSSIYLCSARERETQYFGPGTRLLVL.

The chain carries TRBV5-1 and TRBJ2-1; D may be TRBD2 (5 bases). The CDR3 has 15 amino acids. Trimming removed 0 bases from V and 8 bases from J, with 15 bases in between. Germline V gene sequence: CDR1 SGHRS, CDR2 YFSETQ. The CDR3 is CASSLEVGASHEQFF. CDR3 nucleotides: TGCGCCAGCAGCTTGGAGGTGGGAGCCTCGCATGAGCAGTTCTTC. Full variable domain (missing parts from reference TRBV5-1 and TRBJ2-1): KAGVTQTPRYLIKTRGQQVTLSCSPISGHRSVSWYQQTPGQGLQFLFEYFSETQRNKGNFPGRFSGRQFSNSRSEMNVSTLELGDSALYLCASSLEVGASHEQFFGPGTRLTVL.

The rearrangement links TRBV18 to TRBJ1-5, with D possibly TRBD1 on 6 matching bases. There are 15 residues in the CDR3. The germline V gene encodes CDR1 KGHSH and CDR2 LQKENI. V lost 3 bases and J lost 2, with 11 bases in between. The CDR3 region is CASSPPGAGNQPQHF. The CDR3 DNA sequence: TGTGCCAGCTCACCGCCAGGGGCTGGCAATCAGCCCCAGCATTTT.

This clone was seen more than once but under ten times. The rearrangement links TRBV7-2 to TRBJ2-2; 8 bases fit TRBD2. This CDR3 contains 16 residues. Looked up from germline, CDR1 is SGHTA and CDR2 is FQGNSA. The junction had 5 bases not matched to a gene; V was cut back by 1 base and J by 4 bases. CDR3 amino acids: CASSLVRGGFTGELFF. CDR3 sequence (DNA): TGTGCCAGCAGCTTAGTCCGGGGGGGGTTCACCGGGGAGCTGTTTTTT.

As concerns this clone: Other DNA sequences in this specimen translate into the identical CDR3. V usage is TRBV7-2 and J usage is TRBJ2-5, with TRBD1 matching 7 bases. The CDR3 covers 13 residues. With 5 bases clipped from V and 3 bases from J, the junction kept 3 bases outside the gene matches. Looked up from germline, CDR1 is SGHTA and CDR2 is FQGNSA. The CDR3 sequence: CASSLGQKETQYF. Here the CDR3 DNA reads TGTGCCAGCAGCCTGGGACAGAAAGAGACCCAGTACTTC.

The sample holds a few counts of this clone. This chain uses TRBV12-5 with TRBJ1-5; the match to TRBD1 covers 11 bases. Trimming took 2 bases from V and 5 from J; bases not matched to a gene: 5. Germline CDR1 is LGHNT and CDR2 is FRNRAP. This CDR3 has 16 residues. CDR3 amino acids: CASGLFLDRGHQPQHF. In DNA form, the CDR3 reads TGTGCTAGTGGTTTGTTTCTGGACAGGGGGCATCAGCCCCAGCATTTT.

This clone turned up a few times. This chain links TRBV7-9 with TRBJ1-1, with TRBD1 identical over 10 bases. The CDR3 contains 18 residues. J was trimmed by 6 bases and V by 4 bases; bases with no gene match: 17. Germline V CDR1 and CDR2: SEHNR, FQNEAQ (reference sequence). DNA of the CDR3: TGTGCCAGCAGCTCCACCCCCCGGGACAGGGGATGGTACGCTGAAGCTTTCTTT. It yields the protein CASSSTPRDRGWYAEAFF.

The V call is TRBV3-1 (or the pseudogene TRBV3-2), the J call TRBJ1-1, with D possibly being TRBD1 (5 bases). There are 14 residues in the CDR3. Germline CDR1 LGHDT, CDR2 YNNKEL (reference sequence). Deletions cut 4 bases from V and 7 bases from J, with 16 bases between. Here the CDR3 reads CASSPRSGGNEAFF. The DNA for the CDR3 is TGTGCCAGCAGCCCACGAAGCGGGGGGAATGAAGCTTTCTTT.

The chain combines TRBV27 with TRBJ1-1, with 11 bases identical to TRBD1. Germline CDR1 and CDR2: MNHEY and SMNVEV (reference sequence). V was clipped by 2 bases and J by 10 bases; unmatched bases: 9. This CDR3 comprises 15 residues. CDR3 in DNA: TGTGCCAGCAGTTTAGGGGACAGGGGGGCATTGCGAGCTTTCTTT. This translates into CASSLGDRGALRAFF.

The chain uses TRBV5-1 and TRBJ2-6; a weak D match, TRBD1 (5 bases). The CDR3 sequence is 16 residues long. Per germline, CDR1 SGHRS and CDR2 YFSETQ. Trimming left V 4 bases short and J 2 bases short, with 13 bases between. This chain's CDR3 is CASSPGAPPGANVLTF. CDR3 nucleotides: TGCGCCAGCAGCCCTGGGGCCCCACCTGGGGCCAACGTCCTGACTTTC.

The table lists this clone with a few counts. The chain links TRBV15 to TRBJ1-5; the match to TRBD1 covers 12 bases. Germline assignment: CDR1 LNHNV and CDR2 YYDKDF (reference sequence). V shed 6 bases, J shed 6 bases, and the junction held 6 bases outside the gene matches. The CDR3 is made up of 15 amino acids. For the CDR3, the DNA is TGTGCCACCAGAAAGGGGACAGGGGGCGTTCAGCCCCAGCATTTT. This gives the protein CATRKGTGGVQPQHF.

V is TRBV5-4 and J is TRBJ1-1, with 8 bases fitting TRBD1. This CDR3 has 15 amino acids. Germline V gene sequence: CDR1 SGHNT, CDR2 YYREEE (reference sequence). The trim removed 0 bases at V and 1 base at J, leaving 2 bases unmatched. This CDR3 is CASSLGGTGNTEAFF. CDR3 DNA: TGTGCCAGCAGCTTGGGGGGGACAGGGAACACTGAAGCTTTCTTT. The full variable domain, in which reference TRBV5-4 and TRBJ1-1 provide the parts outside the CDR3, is ETGVTQSPTHLIKTRGQQVTLRCSSQSGHNTVSWYQQALGQGPQFIFQYYREEENGRGNFPPRFSGLQFPNYSSELNVNALELDDSALYLCASSLGGTGNTEAFFGQGTRLTVV.

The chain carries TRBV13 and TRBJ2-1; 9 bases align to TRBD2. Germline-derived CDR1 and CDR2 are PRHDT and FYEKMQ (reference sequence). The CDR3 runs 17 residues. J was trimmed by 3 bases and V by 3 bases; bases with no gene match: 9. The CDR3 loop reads CASSLGPPTSGYNEQFF. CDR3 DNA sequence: TGTGCCAGCAGCTTGGGGCCTCCGACTAGCGGCTACAATGAGCAGTTCTTC. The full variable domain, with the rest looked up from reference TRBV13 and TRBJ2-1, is AAGVIQSPRHLIKEKRETATLKCYPIPRHDTVYWYQQGPGQDPQFLISFYEKMQSDKGSIPDRFSAQQFSDYHSELNMSSLELGDSALYFCASSLGPPTSGYNEQFFGPGTRLTVL.

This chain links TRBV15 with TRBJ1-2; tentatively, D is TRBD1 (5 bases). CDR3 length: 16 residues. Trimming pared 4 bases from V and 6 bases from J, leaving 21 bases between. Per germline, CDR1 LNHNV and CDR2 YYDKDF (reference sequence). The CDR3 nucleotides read TGTGCCACCAGCATATTATCCTACAGGAGGGCGGATGGCTACACCTTC. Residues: CATSILSYRRADGYTF.

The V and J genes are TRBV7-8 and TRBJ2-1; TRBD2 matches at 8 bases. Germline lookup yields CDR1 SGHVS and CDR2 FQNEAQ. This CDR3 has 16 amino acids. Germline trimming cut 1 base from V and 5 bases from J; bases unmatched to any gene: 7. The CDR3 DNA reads TGTGCCAGCAGCTTAGAGGAGCGGGGGCTCAACAATGAGCAGTTCTTC. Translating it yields CASSLEERGLNNEQFF.

CDR3 coding DNA: TGTGCCAGCAGTGGAGGGGGCTATGAGCAGTTCTTC. It specifies CASSGGGYEQFF. This chain uses TRBV6-4 with TRBJ2-1, with TRBD1 matching over 7 bases. This CDR3 has 12 residues. With 4 bases clipped from V and 8 bases from J, the junction kept 2 bases outside the gene matches. Germline V lookup: CDR1 MRHNA, CDR2 SNTAGT.

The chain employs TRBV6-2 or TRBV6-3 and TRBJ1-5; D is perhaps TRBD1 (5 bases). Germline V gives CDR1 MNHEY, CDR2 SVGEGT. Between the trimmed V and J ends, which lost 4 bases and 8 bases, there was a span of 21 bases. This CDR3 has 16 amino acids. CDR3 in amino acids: CASSWLRGGGSKPQHF. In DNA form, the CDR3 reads TGTGCCAGCAGTTGGCTCCGGGGGGGTGGCTCGAAGCCCCAGCATTTT.

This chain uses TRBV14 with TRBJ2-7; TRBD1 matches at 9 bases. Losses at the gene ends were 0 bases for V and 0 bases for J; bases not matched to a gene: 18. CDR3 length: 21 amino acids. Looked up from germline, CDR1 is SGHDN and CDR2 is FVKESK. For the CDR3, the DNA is TGTGCCAGCAGCCAAGATTATGGCGGGACAGGGTTGAGTTTTTTCTCCTACGAGCAGTACTTC. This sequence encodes CASSQDYGGTGLSFFSYEQYF. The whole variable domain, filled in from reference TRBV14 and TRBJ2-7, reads EAGVTQFPSHSVIEKGQTVTLRCDPISGHDNLYWYRRVMGKEIKFLLHFVKESKQDESGMPNNRFLAERTGGTYSTLKVQPAELEDSGVYFCASSQDYGGTGLSFFSYEQYFGPGTRLTVT.

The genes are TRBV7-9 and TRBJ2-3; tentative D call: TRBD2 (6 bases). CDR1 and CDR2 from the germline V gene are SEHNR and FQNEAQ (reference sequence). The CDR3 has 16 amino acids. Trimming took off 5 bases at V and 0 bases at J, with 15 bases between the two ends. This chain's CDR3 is CASSPAPGLSTDTQYF. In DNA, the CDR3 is TGTGCCAGCAGCCCCGCCCCAGGACTAAGCACAGATACGCAGTATTTT.

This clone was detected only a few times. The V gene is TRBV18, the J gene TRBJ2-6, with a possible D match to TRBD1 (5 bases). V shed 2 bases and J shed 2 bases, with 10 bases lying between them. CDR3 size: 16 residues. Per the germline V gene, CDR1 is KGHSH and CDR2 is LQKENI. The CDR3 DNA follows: TGTGCCAGCTCACCAATTGACAGTGCTGGGGCCAACGTCCTGACTTTC. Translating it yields CASSPIDSAGANVLTF.

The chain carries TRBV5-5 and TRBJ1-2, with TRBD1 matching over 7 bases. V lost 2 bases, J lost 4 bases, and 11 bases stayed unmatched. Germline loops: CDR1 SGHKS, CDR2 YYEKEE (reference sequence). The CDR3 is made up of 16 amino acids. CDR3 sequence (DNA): TGTGCCAGCAGCTTACCCACGGGACAGATTATCTATGGCTACACCTTC. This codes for CASSLPTGQIIYGYTF.